This T cell receptor (beta chain) appears in the sequencing data of a study of blood T cells in healthy people across ages. The study's findings and limits: Observed TCR beta diversity showed a strong correlation with the percentage of naive T cells as measured by flow cytometry.

V was pared by 0 bases and J by 12 bases, with 5 bases of the junction left unmatched. The length of the CDR3 is 15 residues. Germline CDR1 reads MNHEY; CDR2 reads SVGAGI. A second PCR of roughly 7 to 11 cycles used a sample-barcoded 5' primer and a J-beta primer mix. TCRdb passed the 5' RACE reads through MiXCR, listing each CDR3 protein once. The data hold about 750,000 distinct CDR3 sequences, with about 53% observed a single time. In regard to this clonotype: Antigen: not known.

The receptor comes from a man at least 80 years old in good health. Sequencing was done on a sample of blood. The chain employs TRBV6-5 and TRBJ2-1, with 13 bases matching TRBD2. CDR3: CASSYSRTSGSGQFF. CDR3 nucleotides: TGTGCCAGCAGTTACTCTAGGACTAGCGGGAGCGGGCAGTTCTTC.